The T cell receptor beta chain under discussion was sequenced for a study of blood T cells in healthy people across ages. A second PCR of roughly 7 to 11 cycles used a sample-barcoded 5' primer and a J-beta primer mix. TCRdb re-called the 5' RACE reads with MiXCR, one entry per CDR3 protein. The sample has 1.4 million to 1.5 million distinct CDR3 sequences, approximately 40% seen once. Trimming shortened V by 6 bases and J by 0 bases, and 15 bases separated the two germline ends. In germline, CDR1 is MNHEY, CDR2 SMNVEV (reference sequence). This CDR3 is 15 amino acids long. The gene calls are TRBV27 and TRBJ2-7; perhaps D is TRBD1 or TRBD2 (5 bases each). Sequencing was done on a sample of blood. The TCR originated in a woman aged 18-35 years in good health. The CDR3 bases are TGTGCCAGCAGCTCGGGGCGCGTCGTCTCCTACGAGCAGTACTTC. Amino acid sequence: CASSSGRVVSYEQYF.